This paragraph covers one T cell receptor (beta chain) sequence. The sample comes from a study of blood T cell repertoires in COVID-19. The method was immunoSEQ multiplex PCR; TCRdb's version includes in-frame clones alone and lacks a portion of them. The repertoire holds some 150,000 clones, with 76% as singletons. Trimming cost V 4 bases and J 6 bases; bases outside gene matches: 7. The CDR3 is 15 residues long. Germline loops: CDR1 SGHRS, CDR2 YFSETQ. The specimen was peripheral blood. The chain combines TRBV5-1 with TRBJ1-4; 9 bases map to TRBD1. The TCR originated in a man aged 55-75 years with acute or convalescent COVID-19. CDR3 amino acids: CASSSGTGSDEKLFF. The CDR3 coding sequence is TGCGCCAGCAGCAGCGGGACAGGGTCGGATGAAAAACTGTTTTTT.